Given below is one T cell receptor beta chain in context. The antigen is not known. This CDR3 has 15 amino acids. The germline V gene has CDR1 SGHTA and CDR2 FQGNSA. V lost 6 bases and J lost 4; bases outside the gene matches: 9. This sample is drawn from a study of CD4 T cells in relation to SARS-CoV-2 and coronaviruses. Study in general: PBMCs were cultured with antigen for around nine days before TCR beta sequencing. The HLA restriction of the shared crossreactive spike epitopes was mapped. Study results and limitations: This crossreactivity analysis covered spike protein alone, no other viral proteins.

TCRdb's table, derived via immunoSEQ multiplex PCR, lists solely in-frame clones and lacks some. The data contain more than 20,000 clones, 60% to 85% of them singletons. Unexposed donor CD4+ T cells date from 2011-2018, before the COVID-19 pandemic. CD4+ T cells were isolated from the cells after about nine days of culture. Testing used SARS-CoV-2 S/N and four cold-coronavirus spikes on unexposed-donor CD4+ T cells, cells permitting. Source material: CD4+ T cells from PBMCs, cultured in vitro. The clonotype originates from a human donor in good health. V is TRBV7-2 and J is TRBJ2-1; 7 bases agree with TRBD1. DNA of the CDR3: TGTGCCAGCAGTAGACGGGCAGGGGGTTACAATGAGCAGTTCTTC. Encoded protein: CASSRRAGGYNEQFF. Full variable domain (rest looked up from reference TRBV7-2 and TRBJ2-1): GAGVSQSPSNKVTEKGKDVELRCDPISGHTALYWYRQSLGQGLEFLIYFQGNSAPDKSGLPSDRFSAERTGGSVSTLTIQRTQQEDSAVYLCASSRRAGGYNEQFFGPGTRLTVL.